These T cell receptor beta chains were read from a single sample in a study of T-cell reconstitution after alpha-beta-depleted transplantation in children. TCRdb itself ran the PCR reads through MiXCR, one entry per CDR3 protein. The repertoire holds around 380,000 distinct CDR3 sequences, with roughly a tenth as singletons. This specimen consisted of PBMCs from the stem cell graft donor, obtained from the stem cell graft. The receptors derive from a human donor who donated a stem cell graft to a child with acute myeloid leukemia. CDR3s include the opening cysteine and the closing phenylalanine or tryptophan. The D gene is left open where the match is weak. Expanded clones are given a class, and other clones once, few, many or no size at all.

cdr3_nt: TGCGCCAGCAGCTTGGCCTGGGAGTTAAACACTGAAGCTTTCTTT
cdr3_aa: CASSLAWELNTEAFF
v_call: TRBV5-1
d_call: NA
j_call: TRBJ1-1
clone_size: NA

cdr3_nt: TGCAGTGCTCCAACGGACCCCGGGGGCTACACCTTC
cdr3_aa: CSAPTDPGGYTF
v_call: TRBV20-1
d_call: NA
j_call: TRBJ1-2
clone_size: NA

cdr3_nt: TGCGCCAGCAGCTTCAGACCGGGACTAGCGGGGGGTATCACAGATACGCAGTATTTT
cdr3_aa: CASSFRPGLAGGITDTQYF
v_call: TRBV5-1
d_call: TRBD2
j_call: TRBJ2-3
clone_size: few

cdr3_nt: TGTGCCAGCAGTTACGGGGGAACCTACGAGCAGTACTTC
cdr3_aa: CASSYGGTYEQYF
v_call: TRBV6-5
d_call: NA
j_call: TRBJ2-7
clone_size: NA

cdr3_nt: TGCAGCATCCCTGGACTAGCGGGAGGCCGGACTAGCACAGATACGCAGTATTTT
cdr3_aa: CSIPGLAGGRTSTDTQYF
v_call: TRBV29-1
d_call: TRBD2
j_call: TRBJ2-3
clone_size: many

cdr3_nt: TGTGCCAGCACCAAGGGGGAGGGAGCATCTGGAAACACCATATATTTT
cdr3_aa: CASTKGEGASGNTIYF
v_call: TRBV12-3/TRBV12-4
d_call: NA
j_call: TRBJ1-3
clone_size: NA

cdr3_nt: TGTGCCATCAGTGATTTTTTGCGGGAGACCTACGAGCAGTACTTC
cdr3_aa: CAISDFLRETYEQYF
v_call: TRBV10-3
d_call: TRBD2
j_call: TRBJ2-7
clone_size: few

cdr3_nt: TGTGCCAGCAGCTTTTTCAACAGCAACACCGGGGAGCTGTTTTTT
cdr3_aa: CASSFFNSNTGELFF
v_call: TRBV11-2
d_call: NA
j_call: TRBJ2-2
clone_size: few

cdr3_nt: TGTGCCAGCTCACCGCCTACGCAGATAACTAAAGCTTTCTTT
cdr3_aa: CASSPPTQITKAFF
v_call: TRBV18
d_call: NA
j_call: TRBJ1-1
clone_size: NA

cdr3_nt: TGCAGTGCTAGAGCGCTTAGCGGGGGGCGCACAGATACGCAGTATTTT
cdr3_aa: CSARALSGGRTDTQYF
v_call: TRBV20-1
d_call: TRBD2
j_call: TRBJ2-3
clone_size: few

cdr3_nt: TGTGCCATCAGCCCCGGGACTGGCTGCTCCTTC
cdr3_aa: CAISPGTGCSF
v_call: TRBV10-3
d_call: NA
j_call: TRBJ1-2
clone_size: NA

cdr3_nt: TGCAGTGCTACCATCATTGGGGTGAACACTGAAGCTTTCTTT
cdr3_aa: CSATIIGVNTEAFF
v_call: TRBV20-1
d_call: NA
j_call: TRBJ1-1
clone_size: many

cdr3_nt: TGCAGTGCTTTGACTAGCGGGGCGGGGACAGATACGCAGTATTTT
cdr3_aa: CSALTSGAGTDTQYF
v_call: TRBV20-1
d_call: TRBD2
j_call: TRBJ2-3
clone_size: NA

cdr3_nt: TGTGCCAGCAGCTTTTTGGGCGGGGAAATGAACACTGAAGCTTTCTTT
cdr3_aa: CASSFLGGEMNTEAFF
v_call: TRBV11-2
d_call: NA
j_call: TRBJ1-1
clone_size: many

cdr3_nt: TGCGCCAGCACCTTGACAGGAGGGGTGAACACTGAAGCTTTCTTT
cdr3_aa: CASTLTGGVNTEAFF
v_call: TRBV5-1
d_call: NA
j_call: TRBJ1-1
clone_size: few

cdr3_nt: TGCTGTGCTAGTTATCTCTCGGACAGTTTGGAGAATGAGCAGTTCTTC
cdr3_aa: CCASYLSDSLENEQFF
v_call: TRBV20-1
d_call: NA
j_call: TRBJ2-1
clone_size: NA

cdr3_nt: TGCGCCAGCAGCTTTCTAGCGGGAGTCCTCTACAATGAGCAGTTCTTC
cdr3_aa: CASSFLAGVLYNEQFF
v_call: TRBV5-1
d_call: TRBD2
j_call: TRBJ2-1
clone_size: NA

cdr3_nt: TGTGCCATCAGTGAGGCCCCTAATGAAAAACTGTTTTTT
cdr3_aa: CAISEAPNEKLFF
v_call: TRBV10-3
d_call: NA
j_call: TRBJ1-4
clone_size: many

cdr3_nt: TGTGCCAGCAGCTTAGCGGAGGGGACAGGATGGTACTTC
cdr3_aa: CASSLAEGTGWYF
v_call: TRBV7-6
d_call: TRBD1
j_call: TRBJ2-5
clone_size: many

cdr3_nt: TGCGCCAGCAGCTTGACAGGGCGCACAGCTAACTATGGCTACACCTTC
cdr3_aa: CASSLTGRTANYGYTF
v_call: TRBV5-1
d_call: NA
j_call: TRBJ1-2
clone_size: many

cdr3_nt: TGTGCCAGCAGAGGACAGCTTAGAGGTGAAAAACTGTTTTTT
cdr3_aa: CASRGQLRGEKLFF
v_call: TRBV6-1
d_call: NA
j_call: TRBJ1-4
clone_size: few

cdr3_nt: TGTGCCAGCAGTTACTCGGGACGAGGGTTCTTTGGGCAGTACTTC
cdr3_aa: CASSYSGRGFFGQYF
v_call: TRBV25-1
d_call: NA
j_call: TRBJ2-7
clone_size: NA

cdr3_nt: TGCGCCAGCAGCCCGGGACAGGAAAACATTCAGTACTTC
cdr3_aa: CASSPGQENIQYF
v_call: TRBV5-1
d_call: TRBD1
j_call: TRBJ2-4
clone_size: many

cdr3_nt: TGTGCCAGCAGTGCTGGACAGATTATCTCGGGGGAGCAGTTCTTC
cdr3_aa: CASSAGQIISGEQFF
v_call: TRBV6-1
d_call: NA
j_call: TRBJ2-1
clone_size: NA

cdr3_nt: TGCGCCAGCAGCCCACAGCGGGGGGGATTTTCTGGAGAGACCCAGTACTTC
cdr3_aa: CASSPQRGGFSGETQYF
v_call: TRBV4-1
d_call: TRBD2
j_call: TRBJ2-5
clone_size: NA

cdr3_nt: TGTGCCAGCAGCCAAGTCGGGCCTTATGAGCAGTTCTTC
cdr3_aa: CASSQVGPYEQFF
v_call: TRBV14
d_call: NA
j_call: TRBJ2-1
clone_size: NA

cdr3_nt: TGTGCCATCAGGGCCGAGGGGCGTTTAAATCAGCCCCAGCATTTT
cdr3_aa: CAIRAEGRLNQPQHF
v_call: TRBV10-3
d_call: NA
j_call: TRBJ1-5
clone_size: few

cdr3_nt: TGTGCCACCAGCAGAGATTATGAGGGGGCTTACCAAGAGACCCAGTACTTC
cdr3_aa: CATSRDYEGAYQETQYF
v_call: TRBV15
d_call: TRBD1
j_call: TRBJ2-5
clone_size: NA

cdr3_nt: TGTGCCAGCAGTTCAGGACAGGGATTACCAGCTTTCTTT
cdr3_aa: CASSSGQGLPAFF
v_call: TRBV12-3/TRBV12-4
d_call: TRBD1
j_call: TRBJ1-1
clone_size: many

cdr3_nt: TGTGCCAGCAGTTTGGGTGCAGAGGTAAACAACGAGCAGTACTTC
cdr3_aa: CASSLGAEVNNEQYF
v_call: TRBV12-3/TRBV12-4
d_call: NA
j_call: TRBJ2-7
clone_size: NA

cdr3_nt: TGTGCCAGCAGCCCCCTCTCAGGGTACGAGCAGTACTTC
cdr3_aa: CASSPLSGYEQYF
v_call: TRBV7-3
d_call: NA
j_call: TRBJ2-7
clone_size: few

cdr3_nt: TGTGCCAACCCGCGGAGCGGAGAGACCCAGTACTTC
cdr3_aa: CANPRSGETQYF
v_call: TRBV25-1
d_call: NA
j_call: TRBJ2-5
clone_size: NA

cdr3_nt: TGCGCCAGCAGCCCAACAGGGAATCGCTACAATGAGCAGTTCTTC
cdr3_aa: CASSPTGNRYNEQFF
v_call: TRBV5-1
d_call: NA
j_call: TRBJ2-1
clone_size: few

cdr3_nt: TGTGCCAGCAGTTACGGCGGGGGGGCGGAGACCCAGTACTTC
cdr3_aa: CASSYGGGAETQYF
v_call: TRBV6-5
d_call: TRBD2
j_call: TRBJ2-5
clone_size: many

cdr3_nt: TGCAGTGCTAGAGAATCGGGGGGCTCAGATACGCAGTATTTT
cdr3_aa: CSARESGGSDTQYF
v_call: TRBV20-1
d_call: NA
j_call: TRBJ2-3
clone_size: NA

cdr3_nt: TGCGCCAGCAGCTTGTTGGGGCGCGATTCACCCCTCCACTTT
cdr3_aa: CASSLLGRDSPLHF
v_call: TRBV5-1
d_call: NA
j_call: TRBJ1-6
clone_size: NA

cdr3_nt: TGCAGTGCTAGAACCGATATAGCGGGAGGGGTCTACGAGCAGTACTTC
cdr3_aa: CSARTDIAGGVYEQYF
v_call: TRBV20-1
d_call: TRBD2
j_call: TRBJ2-7
clone_size: many

cdr3_nt: TGCAGTGCTAGGGGGCCAGTAAGCACCGGGGAGCTGTTTTTT
cdr3_aa: CSARGPVSTGELFF
v_call: TRBV20-1
d_call: NA
j_call: TRBJ2-2
clone_size: NA

cdr3_nt: TGTGCCAGCAGTTTGGAGGGGGAAAACACCGGGGAGCTGTTTTTT
cdr3_aa: CASSLEGENTGELFF
v_call: TRBV12-3/TRBV12-4
d_call: NA
j_call: TRBJ2-2
clone_size: many

cdr3_nt: TGTGCCAGCAGCTTAGGACAGGCCAGTGTAGACATTCAGTACTTC
cdr3_aa: CASSLGQASVDIQYF
v_call: TRBV7-2
d_call: NA
j_call: TRBJ2-4
clone_size: NA

cdr3_nt: TGCAGTGCCAAACGTGGGGGACTAGCGGGAGGGAATGAGCAGTTCTTC
cdr3_aa: CSAKRGGLAGGNEQFF
v_call: TRBV20-1
d_call: TRBD2
j_call: TRBJ2-1
clone_size: NA

cdr3_nt: TGCAGCGTTGCGTCGGCTTCGGTCCATGAGCAGTTCTTC
cdr3_aa: CSVASASVHEQFF
v_call: TRBV29-1
d_call: NA
j_call: TRBJ2-1
clone_size: NA